The entry that follows covers one T cell receptor beta chain sequence. With 0 bases removed from V and 7 bases from J, the gap between germline ends came to 10 bases. CDR1 and CDR2 from the germline V gene are LGHNT and FRNRAP. The CDR3 has 13 residues. The sample is drawn from a study of blood T cell repertoires in COVID-19. Whole-study context: Sites across the United States, Italy and Spain contributed samples from acute and convalescent COVID-19. PBMCs, B-cell-depleted T cells, or T cells provided the cDNA or gDNA that made up the material.

TCRdb's table, derived via immunoSEQ multiplex PCR, lists solely in-frame clones and lacks some. The sample lists about 300,000 clones, 80% to 90% seen once, with about 4.6% in the top ten. V is TRBV12-5 and J is TRBJ2-7; D is possibly TRBD2 (5 bases). This TCR was recovered from a man in his forties with acute or convalescent COVID-19. The sequencing input was peripheral blood. CDR3: CASGLVTRVEQYF. CDR3 in DNA: TGTGCTAGTGGTTTGGTTACGAGGGTTGAGCAGTACTTC.